The 13 T cell receptor beta chains given below trace back to one sample, sequenced in a study of shared T cell receptors in the human thymus. Sequencing was performed with immunoSEQ multiplex PCR; in TCRdb, only in-frame clones are kept and a portion is missing. In the table there are about 710,000 clones, about 90% of which are singletons. The sample also formed part of further work on human thymus T cells.

Sample: thymocytes. The receptors derive from a boy in the first two years of life with a congenital heart defect.

The genes are TRBV5-4 and TRBJ2-3; weak D call: TRBD2 (6 bases). The CDR3 is made up of 18 amino acids. Trimming left V 0 bases short and J 8 bases short, with 25 bases between. The germline gives CDR1 SGHNT, CDR2 YYREEE (reference sequence). The CDR3 nucleotides are TGTGCCAGCAGCTTGGATTTCACGGACGGGGGAGCCGGTGGTACGCAGTATTTT. This codes for CASSLDFTDGGAGGTQYF.

The J gene is TRBJ1-6, the V gene TRBV6-1; possibly TRBD1 for D (5 bases). The CDR3 is made up of 18 amino acids. Germline V gene lookup returns CDR1 MNHNS and CDR2 SASEGT. V dropped 1 base and J dropped 4 bases, with 17 bases sitting between them. Here the CDR3 DNA reads TGTGCCAGCAGTGAAGGTAGACAGACGAGGCGGTATAATTCACCCCTCCACTTT. Its translation is CASSEGRQTRRYNSPLHF.

The chain carries TRBV6-6 and TRBJ1-1, with a possible D match to TRBD1 (5 bases). V was trimmed by 11 bases and J by 1 base, leaving 17 bases between them. This CDR3 is built from 14 residues. Germline CDR1 and CDR2: MNHNY and SVGAGI (reference sequence). Written as DNA, the CDR3 is TGTGCCGCCGCGGGGGGGAGAGAGAACACTGAAGCTTTCTTT. Protein: CAAAGGRENTEAFF.

This chain uses TRBV6-5 with TRBJ2-5; TRBD2 agrees at 7 bases. CDR1 is MNHEY and CDR2 is SVGAGI in the germline V gene. The junction had 6 bases not matched to a gene; V was cut back by 0 bases and J by 2 bases. CDR3 size: 16 residues. CDR3 residues: CASSYSNQRGQETQYF. The CDR3 nucleotides read TGTGCCAGCAGTTACTCTAACCAGCGGGGTCAAGAGACCCAGTACTTC.

This sequence joins TRBV29-1 and TRBJ1-3; the D is unclear. The CDR3 is made up of 13 amino acids. V lost 5 bases to trimming and J lost 2 bases, with 10 bases between them. In germline, CDR1 is SQVTM, CDR2 ANQGSEA. For the CDR3, the DNA is TGCAGCGTTCTGTCCGGGGCTGGAAACACCATATATTTT. Its translation: CSVLSGAGNTIYF.

The CDR3, as DNA: TGTGCCAGTAGTATAGATCCCATCGGACGGGAGAACACCGGGGAGCTGTTTTTT. Protein product: CASSIDPIGRENTGELFF. V gene TRBV19 combines with J gene TRBJ2-2, with D possibly being TRBD2 (5 bases). Trimming removed 0 bases from V and 1 base from J, with 15 bases in between. The CDR3 runs to 18 residues. The V gene's germline CDR1 is LNHDA and CDR2 SQIVND (reference sequence).

The sample holds a few counts of this clone. The V call is TRBV29-1, the J call TRBJ2-5, with D uncertain. Germline lookup yields CDR1 SQVTM and CDR2 ANQGSEA. V shed 0 bases and J shed 4 bases, with 12 bases lying between them. The CDR3 is 14 amino acids. This chain's CDR3 is CSVEDPRSGETQYF. The CDR3, as DNA: TGCAGCGTTGAAGATCCCCGGTCTGGAGAGACCCAGTACTTC.

The rearrangement links TRBV6-5 to TRBJ2-7; 9 nucleotides line up with TRBD1. The V segment lost 6 bases and the J segment 5 bases; nucleotides outside the gene matches: 2. CDR1 and CDR2 from the germline V gene are MNHEY and SVGAGI. The CDR3 runs to 12 residues. The CDR3 region has the DNA TGTGCCAGCAGAGGACAGGGGAACGAGCAGTACTTC. Its protein product is CASRGQGNEQYF.

As regards this clone: The identical CDR3 is also encoded by other nucleotide sequences in the sample. V is TRBV7-9 and J is TRBJ1-2; D ambiguous. Looked up from germline, CDR1 is SEHNR and CDR2 is FQNEAQ (reference sequence). The CDR3 runs to 12 residues. V lost 0 bases and J lost 4, with 3 bases in between. CDR3 nucleotides: TGTGCCAGCAGCTTAGCTAGCTATGGCTACACCTTC. Its protein product is CASSLASYGYTF.

The J gene is TRBJ1-2, the V gene TRBV6-5; D gene unclear. The V gene lost 0 bases and the J gene lost 10 bases, with 21 bases spanning the gap. The germline gives CDR1 MNHEY, CDR2 SVGAGI. CDR3 length: 16 residues. The CDR3 bases are TGTGCCAGCAGTTACTCAGTCCATCGGGGAACGTTGGACTACACCTTC. As protein: CASSYSVHRGTLDYTF.

J is TRBJ1-2 and V is TRBV19, with no clear D. Germline V gene sequence: CDR1 LNHDA, CDR2 SQIVND (reference sequence). The CDR3 is made up of 13 amino acids. The V gene lost 3 bases and the J gene lost 4 bases, with 9 bases spanning the gap. The DNA of the CDR3 is TGTGCCAGTAGTATTGCGGCAAGCTATGGCTACACCTTC. Translating gives CASSIAASYGYTF. The whole variable domain, filled in from reference TRBV19 and TRBJ1-2, reads DGGITQSPKYLFRKEGQNVTLSCEQNLNHDAMYWYRQDPGQGLRLIYYSQIVNDFQKGDIAEGYSVSREKKESFPLTVTSAQKNPTAFYLCASSIAASYGYTFGSGTRLTVV.

This clone has just a few counts. The J gene is TRBJ2-1, the V gene TRBV9; possible D gene TRBD2, 6 bases. Germline CDR1 reads SGDLS; CDR2 reads YYNGEE. The CDR3 is 16 amino acids. Deletions cut 0 bases from V and 3 bases from J, with 13 bases between. CDR3 DNA: TGTGCCAGCAGCGTAGGTCCGGGGGAGGTCTACAATGAGCAGTTCTTC. This encodes CASSVGPGEVYNEQFF.

The sample holds a few counts of this clone. J is TRBJ1-1 and V is TRBV4-3, with a tentative D call TRBD1 (5 bases). V was shortened by 0 bases and J by 1 base, with 6 bases between the two germline ends. Germline assignment: CDR1 LGHNA and CDR2 YSLEER. The CDR3 consists of 14 residues. CDR3 amino acids: CASSQDQGNTEAFF. The CDR3 nucleotides read TGCGCCAGCAGCCAAGATCAGGGGAACACTGAAGCTTTCTTT.